This TCR beta chain was retrieved from a study of T cell repertoires in cytomegalovirus infection. The CDR3 has 14 amino acids. The V segment lost 5 bases and the J segment 4 bases; nucleotides outside the gene matches: 2. CDR1 and CDR2 from the germline V gene are SGHTA and FQGNSA. One entry per CDR3 protein results from TCRdb running MiXCR on the reads. The sample consists of 450,000 to 650,000 distinct CDR3 sequences, around 27% of them appearing once. Sequencing input: PBMCs. The source of this sequence is a human donor in good health (CMV status not recorded). Some clones in this sample may be carry-over from other donors' samples. This chain links TRBV7-2 with TRBJ2-1, with 10 bases identical to TRBD2. As DNA, the CDR3 is TGTGCCAGCAGCGGGACTAGCGTATACAATGAGCAGTTCTTC. This translates into CASSGTSVYNEQFF.